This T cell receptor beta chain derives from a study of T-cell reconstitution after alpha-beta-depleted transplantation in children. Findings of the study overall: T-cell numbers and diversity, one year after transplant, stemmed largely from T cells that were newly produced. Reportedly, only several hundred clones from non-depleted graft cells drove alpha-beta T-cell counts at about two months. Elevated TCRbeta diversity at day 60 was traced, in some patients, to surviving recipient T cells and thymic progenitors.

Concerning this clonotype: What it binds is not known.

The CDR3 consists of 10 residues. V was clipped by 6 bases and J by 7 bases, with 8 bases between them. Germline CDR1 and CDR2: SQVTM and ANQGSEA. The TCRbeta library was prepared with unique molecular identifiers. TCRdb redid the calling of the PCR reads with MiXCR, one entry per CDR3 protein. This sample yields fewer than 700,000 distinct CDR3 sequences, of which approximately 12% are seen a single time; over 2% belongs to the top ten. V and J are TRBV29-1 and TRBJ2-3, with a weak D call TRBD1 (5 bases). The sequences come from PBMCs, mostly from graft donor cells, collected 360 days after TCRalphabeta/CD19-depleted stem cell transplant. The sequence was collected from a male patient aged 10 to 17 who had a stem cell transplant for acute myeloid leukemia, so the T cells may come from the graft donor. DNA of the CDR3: TGCAGCGTCGTGGGGCATACGCAGTATTTT. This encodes CSVVGHTQYF.